This T cell receptor beta chain originates from a study of blood T cell repertoires in COVID-19. Study details: Samples taken during acute and convalescent COVID-19 were collected in the United States, Italy and Spain. PBMCs, B-cell-depleted T cells, or T cells were the source of the cDNA or gDNA that made up the material.

Germline V gives CDR1 KGHSH, CDR2 LQKENI. V gave up 0 bases and J gave up 2 bases; unmatched junction bases: 1. This CDR3 contains 15 residues. Authors' analysis steps: The authors estimated nucleated cell counts from reference gene primer amplification. TCRdb's table, derived via immunoSEQ multiplex PCR, lists solely in-frame clones and lacks some. V and J calls and clone size are copied from that table; D and trimming were computed from the DNA. The repertoire holds 110,000 or so clones, with 88% as singletons. The rearrangement uses TRBV18 and TRBJ1-2, with 9 bases fitting TRBD1. The sequence derives from a human donor in a cohort sampled during active COVID-19. The specimen sequenced was peripheral blood. The CDR3 bases are TGTGCCAGCTCACCACCCGACAGGGGGAACTATGGCTACACCTTC. Translated, it gives CASSPPDRGNYGYTF.